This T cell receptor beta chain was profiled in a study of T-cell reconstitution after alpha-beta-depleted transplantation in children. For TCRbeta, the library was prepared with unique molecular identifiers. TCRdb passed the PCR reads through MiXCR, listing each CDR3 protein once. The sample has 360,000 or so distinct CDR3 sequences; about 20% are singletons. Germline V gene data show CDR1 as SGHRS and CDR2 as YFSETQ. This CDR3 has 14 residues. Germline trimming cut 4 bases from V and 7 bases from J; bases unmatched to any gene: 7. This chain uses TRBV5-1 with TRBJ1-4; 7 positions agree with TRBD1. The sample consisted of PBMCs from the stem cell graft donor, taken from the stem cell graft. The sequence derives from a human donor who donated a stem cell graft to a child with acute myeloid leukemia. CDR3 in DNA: TGCGCCAGCAGCCGACGCGACAGGGCTGAAAAACTGTTTTTT. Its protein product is CASSRRDRAEKLFF.